These 7 T cell receptor beta chains came from one sample sequenced in a study of a mutant IDH1 vaccine in newly diagnosed glioma. Time point denoted: week 23, last vaccination. The study gave 300 ug of mutant IDH1 20-mer peptide per vaccine dose, with topical imiquimod. Only in-frame clones appear in the TCRdb table, and some are missing; sequencing was by immunoSEQ multiplex PCR. The table has tens of thousands of clones, about 75% seen once. No antigens are known for them. This sample comprised PBMCs, obtained from a glioma patient whose treatment included an IDH1 peptide vaccine. These receptors all stem from a middle-aged man with glioma.

V usage is TRBV6-5 and J usage is TRBJ1-1; TRBD1 is a possible D gene (5 bases). The CDR3 runs to 14 residues. V lost 7 bases to trimming and J lost 7 bases, with 19 bases between them. Germline lookup yields CDR1 MNHEY and CDR2 SVGAGI. The DNA of the CDR3 is TGTGCCAGCACCTCCCGGGGGAGGGCCGGTGAAGCTTTCTTT. Its protein is CASTSRGRAGEAFF.

V and J are TRBV6-5 and TRBJ1-1, with D perhaps TRBD1 (5 bases). Looked up from germline, CDR1 is MNHEY and CDR2 is SVGAGI. V gave up 6 bases and J gave up 5 bases, with 19 bases separating them. The CDR3 contains 15 residues. The CDR3 spells CASRVGEMVKTEAFF. The CDR3 bases are TGTGCCAGCAGGGTAGGGGAAATGGTTAAGACTGAAGCTTTCTTT.

The rearrangement links TRBV10-3 to TRBJ2-1; TRBD2 matches 10 bases. The V gene's germline CDR1 is ENHRY and CDR2 SYGVKD. Trimming removed 4 bases from V and 2 bases from J; junction bases left unmatched: 8. The CDR3 covers 17 residues. The chain's CDR3 is CAISGGRLAGAYNEQFF. As DNA, the CDR3 is TGTGCCATCAGTGGTGGGCGGCTAGCGGGGGCCTACAATGAGCAGTTCTTC.

This clone came up a few times. The CDR3 spells CASSLEPAGKYNEQFF. The CDR3 DNA is TGCGCCAGCAGCTTGGAACCAGCGGGGAAATACAATGAGCAGTTCTTC. The chain carries TRBV5-1 and TRBJ2-1; 7 bases align to TRBD2. The germline V gene has CDR1 SGHRS and CDR2 YFSETQ. Losses at the gene ends were 0 bases for V and 4 bases for J; bases not matched to a gene: 7. The CDR3 has 16 amino acids.

This chain uses TRBV5-6 with TRBJ1-2; TRBD1 might be the D (5 bases). The V gene's germline CDR1 is SGHDT and CDR2 YYEEEE. The CDR3 spans 15 residues. Trimming removed 4 bases from V and 0 bases from J, with 13 bases in between. CDR3 sequence reads: CASSRRGGTNYGYTF. For the CDR3, the DNA is TGTGCCAGCAGCCGCCGGGGGGGGACTAACTATGGCTACACCTTC.

This sequence joins TRBV5-1 and TRBJ2-3; D may be TRBD2 (6 bases). The V end was cut by 1 base, the J end by 4 bases, with 13 bases between. The CDR3 spans 15 residues. The germline V gene encodes CDR1 SGHRS and CDR2 YFSETQ. Here the CDR3 reads CASSLRPGTPDTQYF. The CDR3 DNA sequence: TGCGCCAGCAGCTTGCGCCCCGGGACTCCAGATACGCAGTATTTT.

The V call is TRBV7-9, the J call TRBJ1-3; D is uncertain. The CDR3 runs to 16 residues. The germline gives CDR1 SEHNR, CDR2 FQNEAQ (reference sequence). The V gene lost 5 bases and the J gene lost 0 bases, with 14 bases spanning the gap. In DNA form, the CDR3 reads TGTGCCAGCAGCGTGTCCGGGAGATCCTCTGGAAACACCATATATTTT. As protein: CASSVSGRSSGNTIYF.